One T cell receptor (beta chain) is described in this entry. The record originates from a study of T cell changes during pregnancy in multiple sclerosis. V lost 5 bases to trimming and J lost 3 bases, with 15 bases between them. Germline V gene lookup returns CDR1 MDHEN and CDR2 SYDVKM. The CDR3 contains 15 residues. Method: immunoSEQ multiplex PCR; TCRdb's copy keeps in-frame clones and lacks some. The profile covers tens of thousands of clones, with around 94% appearing a single time and roughly 2.8% taken by the ten largest. Sequencing used peripheral blood, obtained in the third trimester of pregnancy. The chain combines TRBV28 with TRBJ2-3, with D tentatively TRBD2 (6 bases). This clonotype was sampled from a female donor in good health, enrolled as a control in a pregnancy study. The chain's CDR3 is CASSPWGRHTDTQYF. The CDR3 region has the DNA TGTGCCAGCAGTCCCTGGGGGAGGCATACAGATACGCAGTATTTT. Together with reference TRBV28 and TRBJ2-3, the CDR3 gives the full variable domain: DVKVTQSSRYLVKRTGEKVFLECVQDMDHENMFWYRQDPGLGLRLIYFSYDVKMKEKGDIPEGYSVSREKKERFSLILESASTNQTSMYLCASSPWGRHTDTQYFGPGTRLTVL.